The T cell receptor (beta chain) described here comes from a study of T cells in Graves' hyperthyroidism and ophthalmopathy. General study findings and limits: A 13 V-J signature model discriminated ophthalmopathy versus stable hyperthyroidism. Blood shared most expanded thyroid clonotypes above 0.001.

The table lists this clonotype with many counts. The antigen remains undetermined. The TCR beta CDR3 regions underwent amplification using RNA transcripts as the source. The HTBI set primed first-round TCR CDR3 RT-PCR. TCRdb called the multiplex PCR reads again in MiXCR, with one record for every CDR3 protein. The sample records about 270,000 distinct CDR3 sequences, over 12% being singletons. Fresh peripheral blood, more than 9 ml, yielded the PBMCs. Germline CDR1 reads LGHDT; CDR2 reads YNNKEL (reference sequence). With 10 bases clipped from V and 6 bases from J, the junction kept 11 bases outside the gene matches. CDR3 length: 13 residues.

V and J are TRBV3-1 and TRBJ2-7, with TRBD1 matching 8 bases. The TCR originated in a woman aged 45 to 65 with Graves' hyperthyroidism that later progressed to Graves' ophthalmopathy. The sample comprised blood. DNA for the CDR3: TGTGCCACTGAAACCCAGGACAGGGTCGAGCAGTACTTC. It yields the protein CATETQDRVEQYF.